This T cell receptor (beta chain) is drawn from a study of blood T cell repertoires in COVID-19. CDR1 SGHRS and CDR2 YFSETQ come from the germline V gene. Trimming took off 1 base at V and 0 bases at J, with 11 bases between the two ends. This CDR3 spans 16 amino acids. The assay was immunoSEQ multiplex PCR, and TCRdb's table has in-frame clones only and misses some. The sample contains 150,000 to 200,000 clones, 79% of which appear only once. Sequences were obtained from peripheral blood. The source of this sequence is a man in his sixties with active or convalescent COVID-19. The V and J genes are TRBV5-1 and TRBJ2-1; tentative D call: TRBD1 (6 bases). The CDR3 DNA reads as TGCGCCAGCAGCTTGACTACAGGGAACTCCTACAATGAGCAGTTCTTC. Protein product: CASSLTTGNSYNEQFF.